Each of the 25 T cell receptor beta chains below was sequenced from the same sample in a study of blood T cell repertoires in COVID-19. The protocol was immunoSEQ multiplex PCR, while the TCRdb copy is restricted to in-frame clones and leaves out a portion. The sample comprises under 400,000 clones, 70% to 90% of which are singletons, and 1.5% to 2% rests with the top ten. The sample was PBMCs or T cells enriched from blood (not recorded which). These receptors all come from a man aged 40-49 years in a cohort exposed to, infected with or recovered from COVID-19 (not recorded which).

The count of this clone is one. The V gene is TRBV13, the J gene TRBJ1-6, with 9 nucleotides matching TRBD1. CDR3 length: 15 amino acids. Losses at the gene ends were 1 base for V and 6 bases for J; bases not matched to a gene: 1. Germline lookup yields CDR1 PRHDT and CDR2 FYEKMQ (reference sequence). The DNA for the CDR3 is TGTGCCAGCAGCTTAGCGGACAGGGGTAATTCACCCCTCCACTTT. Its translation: CASSLADRGNSPLHF.

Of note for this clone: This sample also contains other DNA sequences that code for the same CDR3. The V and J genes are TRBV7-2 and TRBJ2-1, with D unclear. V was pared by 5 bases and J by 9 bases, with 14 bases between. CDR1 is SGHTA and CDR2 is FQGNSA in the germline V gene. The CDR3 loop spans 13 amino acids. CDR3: CASSASVVVEQFF. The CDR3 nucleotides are TGTGCCAGCAGCGCCTCTGTTGTAGTTGAGCAGTTCTTC.

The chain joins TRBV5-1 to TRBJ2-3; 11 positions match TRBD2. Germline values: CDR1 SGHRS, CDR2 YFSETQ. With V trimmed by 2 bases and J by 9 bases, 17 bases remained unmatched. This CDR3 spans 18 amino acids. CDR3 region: CASSFPVAGGPDYLTQYF. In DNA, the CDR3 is TGCGCCAGCAGCTTTCCGGTAGCGGGAGGGCCGGACTACTTGACGCAGTATTTT.

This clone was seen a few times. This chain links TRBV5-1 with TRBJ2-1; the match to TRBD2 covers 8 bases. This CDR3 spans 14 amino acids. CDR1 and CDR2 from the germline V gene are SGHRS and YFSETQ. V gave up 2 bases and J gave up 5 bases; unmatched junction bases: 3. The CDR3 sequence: CASSLKRENNEQFF. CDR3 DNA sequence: TGCGCCAGCAGCTTAAAGCGGGAGAACAATGAGCAGTTCTTC.

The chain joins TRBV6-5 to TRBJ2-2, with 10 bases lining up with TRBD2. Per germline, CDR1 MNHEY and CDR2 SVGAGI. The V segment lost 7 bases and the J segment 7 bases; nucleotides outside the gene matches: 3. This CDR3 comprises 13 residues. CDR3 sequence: CASTLAGVGELFF. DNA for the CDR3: TGTGCCAGCACGCTAGCGGGAGTCGGGGAGCTGTTTTTT.

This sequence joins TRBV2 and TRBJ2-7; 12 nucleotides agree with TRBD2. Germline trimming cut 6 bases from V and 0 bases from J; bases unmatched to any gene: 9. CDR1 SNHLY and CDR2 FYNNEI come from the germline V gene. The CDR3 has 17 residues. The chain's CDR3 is CASRPGLAGPNSYEQYF. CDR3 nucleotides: TGTGCCAGCAGACCGGGACTAGCGGGCCCGAACTCCTACGAGCAGTACTTC.

The CDR3 loop reads CASSSRLARVTETQYF. CDR3 nucleotides: TGTGCCAGCAGTTCTAGACTAGCGCGCGTGACTGAGACCCAGTACTTC. The chain has TRBV28 and TRBJ2-5, with 8 bases lining up with TRBD2. The CDR3 is 16 residues long. Germline V gene sequence: CDR1 MDHEN, CDR2 SYDVKM. Unmatched junction bases numbered 12, after V lost 4 bases and J lost 5 bases.

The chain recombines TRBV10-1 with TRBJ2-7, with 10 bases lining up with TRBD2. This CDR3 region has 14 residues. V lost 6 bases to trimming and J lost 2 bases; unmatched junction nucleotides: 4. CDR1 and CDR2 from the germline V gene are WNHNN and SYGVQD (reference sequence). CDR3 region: CASSSGTSAYEQYF. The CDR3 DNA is TGCGCCAGCAGCTCCGGGACTAGCGCCTACGAGCAGTACTTC.

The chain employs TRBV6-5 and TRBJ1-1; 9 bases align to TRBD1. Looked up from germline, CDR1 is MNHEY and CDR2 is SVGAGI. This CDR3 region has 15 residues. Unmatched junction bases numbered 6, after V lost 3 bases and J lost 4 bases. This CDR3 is CASSYTRQGVTEAFF. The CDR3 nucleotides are TGTGCCAGCAGTTATACCCGACAGGGGGTCACTGAAGCTTTCTTT.

CDR3 amino acids: CASSLAGLAGNTGELFF. The CDR3 nucleotides are TGTGCCAGCAGCTTAGCTGGGCTAGCGGGAAACACCGGGGAGCTGTTTTTT. V gene TRBV7-9 combines with J gene TRBJ2-2; 9 bases are shared with TRBD2. The CDR3 loop spans 17 amino acids. The germline V gene has CDR1 SEHNR and CDR2 FQNEAQ (reference sequence). V trimming: 0 bases; J trimming: 2 bases; junction bases outside the gene matches: 4. The variable domain in full, with the rest retrieved from reference TRBV7-9 and TRBJ2-2, is DTGVSQNPRHKITKRGQNVTFRCDPISEHNRLYWYRQTLGQGPEFLTYFQNEAQLEKSRLLSDRFSAERPKGSFSTLEIQRTEQGDSAMYLCASSLAGLAGNTGELFFGEGSRLTVL.

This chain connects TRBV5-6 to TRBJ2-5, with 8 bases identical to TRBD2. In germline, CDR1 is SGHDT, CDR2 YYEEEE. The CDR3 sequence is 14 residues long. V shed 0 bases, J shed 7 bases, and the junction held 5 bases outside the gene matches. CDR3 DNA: TGTGCCAGCAGCTTGGTGGGACTAGAAGGGACCCAGTACTTC. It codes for CASSLVGLEGTQYF.

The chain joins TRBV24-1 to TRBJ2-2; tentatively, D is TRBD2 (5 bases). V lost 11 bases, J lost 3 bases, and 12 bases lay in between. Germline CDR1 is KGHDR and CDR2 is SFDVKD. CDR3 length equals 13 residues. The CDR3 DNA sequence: TGTGCCAAACCGGGATTATACACCGGGGAGCTGTTTTTT. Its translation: CAKPGLYTGELFF.

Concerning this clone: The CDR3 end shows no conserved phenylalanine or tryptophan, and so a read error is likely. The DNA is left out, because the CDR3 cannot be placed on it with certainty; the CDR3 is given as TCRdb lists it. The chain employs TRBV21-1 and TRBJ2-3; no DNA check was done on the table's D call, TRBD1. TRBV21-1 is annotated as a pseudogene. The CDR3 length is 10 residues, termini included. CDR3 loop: CASSIPWGTG.

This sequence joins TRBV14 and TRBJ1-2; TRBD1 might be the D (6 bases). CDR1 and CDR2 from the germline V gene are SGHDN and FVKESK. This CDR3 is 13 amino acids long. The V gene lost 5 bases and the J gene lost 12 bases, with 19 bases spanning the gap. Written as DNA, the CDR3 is TGTGCCAGCAGCGAGTACTTTCCGGGACACCACACCTTC. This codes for CASSEYFPGHHTF.

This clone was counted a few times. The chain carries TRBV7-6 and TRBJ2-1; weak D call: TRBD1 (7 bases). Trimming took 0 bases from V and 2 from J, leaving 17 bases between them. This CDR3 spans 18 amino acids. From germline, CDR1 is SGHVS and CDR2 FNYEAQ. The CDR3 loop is CASSLALRGGQAYNEQFF. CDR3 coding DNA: TGTGCCAGCAGCTTAGCTTTAAGGGGAGGACAGGCCTACAATGAGCAGTTCTTC.

The CDR3 here is CAWSASGRGNQPQHF. The DNA of the CDR3 is TGTGCCTGGAGTGCATCGGGAAGGGGCAATCAGCCCCAGCATTTT. V and J are TRBV30 and TRBJ1-5; D is unclear. There are 15 residues in the CDR3. CDR1 is GTSNPN, CDR2 SVGIG, per germline (reference sequence). V lost 1 base to trimming and J lost 2 bases, with 12 bases between them.

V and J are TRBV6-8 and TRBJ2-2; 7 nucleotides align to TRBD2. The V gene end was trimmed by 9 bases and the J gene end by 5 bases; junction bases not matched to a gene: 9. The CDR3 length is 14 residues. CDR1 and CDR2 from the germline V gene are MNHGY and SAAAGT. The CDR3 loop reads CASEAGIITGELFF. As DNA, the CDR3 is TGTGCCAGTGAAGCGGGAATAATAACCGGGGAGCTGTTTTTT.

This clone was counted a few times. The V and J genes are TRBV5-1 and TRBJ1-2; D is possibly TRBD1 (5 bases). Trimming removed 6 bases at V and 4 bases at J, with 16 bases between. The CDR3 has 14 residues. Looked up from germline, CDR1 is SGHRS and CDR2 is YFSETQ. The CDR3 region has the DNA TGCGCCAGCACCAAGACAGACCGCCCCTATGGCTACACCTTC. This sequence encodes CASTKTDRPYGYTF.

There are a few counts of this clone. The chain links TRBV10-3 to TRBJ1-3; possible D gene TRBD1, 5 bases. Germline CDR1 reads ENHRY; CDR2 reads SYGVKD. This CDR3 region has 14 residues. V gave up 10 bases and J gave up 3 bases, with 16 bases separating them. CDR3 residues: CATVDSNLGNTIYF. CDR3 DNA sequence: TGTGCCACGGTCGACAGTAACCTTGGAAACACCATATATTTT.

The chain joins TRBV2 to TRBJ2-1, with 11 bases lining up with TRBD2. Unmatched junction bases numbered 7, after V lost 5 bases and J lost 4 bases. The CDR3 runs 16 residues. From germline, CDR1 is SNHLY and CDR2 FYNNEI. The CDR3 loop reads CASSYVAGGVYNEQFF. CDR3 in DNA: TGTGCCAGCAGTTACGTAGCGGGAGGGGTTTACAATGAGCAGTTCTTC.

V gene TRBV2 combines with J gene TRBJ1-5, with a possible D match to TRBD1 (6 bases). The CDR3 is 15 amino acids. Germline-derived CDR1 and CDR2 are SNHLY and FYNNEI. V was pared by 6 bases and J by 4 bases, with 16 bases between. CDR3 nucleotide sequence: TGTGCCAGCAGCCCAGAGGGGGTAAGGAATCAGCCCCAGCATTTT. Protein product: CASSPEGVRNQPQHF. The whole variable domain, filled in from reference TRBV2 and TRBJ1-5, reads EPEVTQTPSHQVTQMGQEVILRCVPISNHLYFYWYRQILGQKVEFLVSFYNNEISEKSEIFDDQFSVERPDGSNFTLKIRSTKLEDSAMYFCASSPEGVRNQPQHFGDGTRLSIL.

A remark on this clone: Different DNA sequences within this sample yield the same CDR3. CDR3 region: CASSLAGSQETQYF. The CDR3 DNA reads as TGTGCCAGCAGCTTGGCGGGATCCCAAGAGACCCAGTACTTC. The rearrangement uses TRBV7-2 and TRBJ2-5; maybe TRBD2 (6 bases). The V gene's germline CDR1 is SGHTA and CDR2 FQGNSA. Trimming took 3 bases from V and 1 from J, leaving 9 bases between them. The CDR3 is 14 amino acids.

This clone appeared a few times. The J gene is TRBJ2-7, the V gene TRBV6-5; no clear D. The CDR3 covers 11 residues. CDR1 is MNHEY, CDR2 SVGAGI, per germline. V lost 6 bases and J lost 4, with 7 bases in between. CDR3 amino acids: CASSRIYEQYF. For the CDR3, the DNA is TGTGCCAGCAGCAGAATTTACGAGCAGTACTTC.

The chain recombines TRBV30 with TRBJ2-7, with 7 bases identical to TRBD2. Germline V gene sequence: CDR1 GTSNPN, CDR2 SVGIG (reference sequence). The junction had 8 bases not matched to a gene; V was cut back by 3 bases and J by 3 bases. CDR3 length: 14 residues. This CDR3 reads CAWSLGDYGYEQYF. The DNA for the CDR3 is TGTGCCTGGAGCCTCGGGGACTACGGCTACGAGCAGTACTTC. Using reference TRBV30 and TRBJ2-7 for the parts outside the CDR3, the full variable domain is SQTIHQWPATLVQPVGSPLSLECTVEGTSNPNLYWYRQAAGRGLQLLFYSVGIGQISSEVPQNLSASRPQDRQFILSSKKLLLSDSGFYLCAWSLGDYGYEQYFGPGTRLTVT.

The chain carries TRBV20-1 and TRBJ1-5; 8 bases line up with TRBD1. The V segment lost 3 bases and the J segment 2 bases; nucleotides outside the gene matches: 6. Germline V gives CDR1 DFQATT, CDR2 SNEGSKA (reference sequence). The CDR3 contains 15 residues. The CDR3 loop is CSASGDRGGNQPQHF. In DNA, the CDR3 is TGCAGTGCTAGTGGCGACAGGGGTGGCAATCAGCCCCAGCATTTT.